This TCR beta chain appears in the sequencing data of a study of T-cell reconstitution after alpha-beta-depleted transplantation in children. Overall study findings and caveats: The study traced high day-60 TCRbeta diversity in some patients to surviving recipient T cells and thymic progenitors. From newly produced T cells came most of the T-cell counts and diversity one year after transplant. Reports say that about two months after transplant, the alpha-beta T cells came out of several hundred graft clones that had expanded.

Unique molecular identifiers were used in preparing the TCRbeta library. TCRdb fed the PCR reads into MiXCR, producing one record per CDR3 protein. The sample lists about 440,000 distinct CDR3 sequences, approximately 42% occurring once. On this clonotype: The target antigen is unknown.

The length of the CDR3 is 12 residues. Germline V lookup: CDR1 DFQATT, CDR2 SNEGSKA (reference sequence). V was pared by 3 bases and J by 5 bases, with 10 bases between. The J gene is TRBJ2-5, the V gene TRBV20-1, with D maybe TRBD1 (6 bases). The sample in question was PBMCs, obtained before TCRalphabeta/CD19-depleted stem cell transplant. The source is a girl aged 2 to 10 with aplastic anemia, due to receive a stem cell transplant. CDR3 DNA sequence: TGCAGTGCTAGCCACAGGGCGGAGACCCAGTACTTC. Translating gives CSASHRAETQYF.